Detailed here is one T cell receptor beta chain. Its antigen is still unknown. The sample belongs to a study of CD8+CD57+ T cells in acquired aplastic anemia. As for the study in general: Sorted CD4+ plus CD8+ cells gave DNA averaging about 3.2 ug. Notes on the study in general: Sharing between patients and controls was observed for roughly 30 CD8+ CDR3 sequences. Significant differences in CD8+ Simpson's diversity were not observed between patients and controls.

Patients chosen for sequencing had CD8+CD57+ cells that had expanded, as shown by flow cytometry. Genomic DNA acted as the template from which TCR beta VDJ combination and CDR3 sequence profiling were carried out. TCRdb analysed the reads with MiXCR anew, one entry per CDR3 protein. The table records approximately 120,000 distinct CDR3 sequences, almost 40% of them present only once. The V gene's germline CDR1 is LGHDT and CDR2 YNNKEL (reference sequence). The CDR3 sequence is 17 residues long. Trimming removed 0 bases from V and 2 bases from J, with 16 bases in between. The sequencing input was sorted CD4+, CD8+, or CD8+CD57+ T cells (not recorded which) from PBMCs. This clonotype originated in a human donor with aplastic anemia. The gene calls are TRBV3-1 and TRBJ2-5, with D uncertain. As DNA, the CDR3 is TGTGCCAGCAGCCAAGAGCTCACCTTAAGACTTCAAGAGACCCAGTACTTC. This codes for CASSQELTLRLQETQYF.